This T cell receptor beta chain was observed in a study of early T cells in non-severe SARS-CoV-2 infection. Across the whole study: Alpha and beta chains were unpaired, from unsorted whole-blood bulk RNA.

Individual cDNA molecules received unique molecular identifiers during library preparation. In TCRdb, the 5' RACE reads were re-called with MiXCR into one record per CDR3 protein. The sample lists some 45,000 distinct CDR3 sequences, around 6.8% occurring once. The CDR3 length is 15 residues. Trimming pared 4 bases from V and 1 base from J, leaving 14 bases between. Per germline, CDR1 LNHDA and CDR2 SQIVND (reference sequence). This chain connects TRBV19 to TRBJ2-7; maybe TRBD1 (5 bases). Sequences were obtained from whole blood. This TCR was recovered from an adult who was a healthcare worker with PCR-confirmed SARS-CoV-2 infection or an uninfected control (not recorded which). Here the CDR3 DNA reads TGTGCCAGTAGTAAGGACACCTTATTTTCCTACGAGCAGTACTTC. Encoded protein: CASSKDTLFSYEQYF.